These T cell receptor beta chains were read from a single sample in a study of T cells in Graves' hyperthyroidism and ophthalmopathy. TCRdb re-called the multiplex PCR reads through MiXCR, storing one row per CDR3 protein. The table includes 490,000 or so distinct CDR3 sequences, roughly 16% detected once. The sequenced sample consisted of blood. These receptors all come from a woman in her twenties or thirties with Graves' ophthalmopathy. Each CDR3 is given with its conserved first and last residue. A D gene is named only where the DNA matches it firmly. Size values are once, few and many counts, or a class for expanded clones, and some rows have none.

J | D | size | V | DNA | CDR3
TRBJ2-7 | TRBD2 | few | TRBV29-1 | TGCAGCGTTCGCGATGTAGCGGGAGCCACTTACGAGCAGTACTTC | CSVRDVAGATYEQYF
TRBJ1-2 | NA | NA | TRBV3-1 | TGTGCCAGCAGCCAAGATCTGGCACGGGACTATGGCTACACCTTC | CASSQDLARDYGYTF
TRBJ2-2 | TRBD2 | NA | TRBV5-1 | TGCGCCAGCAGCCGGAGGACTAGCGGGAGGGCTCCGAACACCGGGGAGCTGTTTTTT | CASSRRTSGRAPNTGELFF
TRBJ2-5 | NA | NA | TRBV7-9 | TGTGCCAGCAGCGCCCGAGGAGGGGGTGTAAGCAGGGAGACCCAGTACTTC | CASSARGGGVSRETQYF
TRBJ2-3 | TRBD2 | many | TRBV18 | TGTGCCAGCTCATCGACTAGCGGCACAGATACGCAGTATTTT | CASSSTSGTDTQYF
TRBJ2-5 | NA | few | TRBV5-5 | TGTGCCAGCAGCATAACAGCGCAAGAGACCCAGTACTTC | CASSITAQETQYF
TRBJ1-3 | NA | few | TRBV7-2 | TGTGCCAGCAGCTTACGGGAGATATCAGGAAACACCATATATTTT | CASSLREISGNTIYF
TRBJ2-3 | NA | NA | TRBV7-2 | TGTGCCAGCAGGCCTGCCAGGGTCACAGATACGCAGTATTTT | CASRPARVTDTQYF
TRBJ2-1 | NA | many | TRBV28 | TGTGCCAGCAGTCAGGGAGGTTCGGATGAGCAGTTCTTC | CASSQGGSDEQFF
TRBJ2-6 | NA | many | TRBV11-3 | TGTGCCAGCAGCTTAGTCCCATTCTCTGGGGCCAACGTCCTGACTTTC | CASSLVPFSGANVLTF
TRBJ2-6 | NA | NA | TRBV11-2 | TGTGCCAGCAGCTTATGGGTCTCTGGGGCCAACGTCCTGACTTTC | CASSLWVSGANVLTF
TRBJ1-1 | NA | many | TRBV7-8 | TGTGCCAGCAGCTTAGAGTTTGTGACAACCCCTGAAGCTTTCTTT | CASSLEFVTTPEAFF